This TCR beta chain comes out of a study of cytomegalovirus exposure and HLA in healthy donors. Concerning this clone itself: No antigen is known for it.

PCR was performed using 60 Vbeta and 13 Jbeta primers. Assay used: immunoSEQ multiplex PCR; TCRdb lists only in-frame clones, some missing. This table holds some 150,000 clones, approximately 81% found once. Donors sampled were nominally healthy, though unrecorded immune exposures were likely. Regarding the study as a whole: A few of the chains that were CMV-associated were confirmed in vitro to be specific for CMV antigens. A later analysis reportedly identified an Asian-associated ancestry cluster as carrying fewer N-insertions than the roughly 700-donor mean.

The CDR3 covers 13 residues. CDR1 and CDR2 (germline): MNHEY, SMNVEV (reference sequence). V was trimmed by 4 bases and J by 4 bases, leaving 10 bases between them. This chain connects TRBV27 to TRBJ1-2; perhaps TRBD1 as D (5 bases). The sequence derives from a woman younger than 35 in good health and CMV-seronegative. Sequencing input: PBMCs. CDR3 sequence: CASSSRGGYGYTF. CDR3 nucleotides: TGTGCCAGCAGTTCGAGGGGAGGCTATGGCTACACCTTC.